Listed below are T cell receptor beta chains from one sample, sequenced in a study of blood T cell repertoires in COVID-19. Assay: immunoSEQ multiplex PCR; the TCRdb copy retains only in-frame clones and omits some. The data hold fewer than 700,000 clones, with 85% to 90% observed a single time. The specimen sequenced was peripheral blood. Every receptor here comes from a woman in her fifties or sixties with COVID-19, enrolled during active disease. The CDR3 runs from the conserved cysteine through the conserved F or W. D genes are given only for firm matches. The listing skips clone size in some rows; elsewhere it reads once, few, many or a size class.

clone_size	v_call	d_call	j_call	cdr3_nt	cdr3_aa
.	TRBV18	.	TRBJ1-1	TGTGCCAGCTCACCCGACGGGGGGGAATCCACTGAAGCTTTCTTT	CASSPDGGESTEAFF
.	TRBV10-2	TRBD1	TRBJ1-6	TGCGCCAGCGATCCTAACTCGCAGGGGGATTATAATTCACCCCTCCACTTT	CASDPNSQGDYNSPLHF
.	TRBV11-2	.	TRBJ2-1	TGTGCCAGCAGCCCGCTCAGGGAGGCCTGGGGGTCCTACAATGAGCAGTTCTTC	CASSPLREAWGSYNEQFF
.	TRBV20-1	.	TRBJ1-1	TGCAGTGCGACTGACAGTTTCGCTTTCTTT	CSATDSFAFF
.	TRBV5-6	.	TRBJ1-2	TGTGCCAGCAGCTTAGGGAGTCGAGTTTATGGCTACACCTTC	CASSLGSRVYGYTF
.	TRBV7-3	.	TRBJ2-2	TGTGCCAGCAGCCCCCTCGACACCGGGGAGCTGTTTTTT	CASSPLDTGELFF
.	TRBV6-5	.	TRBJ1-1	TGTGCCAGCAGGGCGACAGTGAACACTGAAGCTTTCTTT	CASRATVNTEAFF
.	TRBV3-1/TRBV3-2	.	TRBJ1-2	TGTGCCAGCAGCCGCCAGGGAACATATGGCTACACCTTC	CASSRQGTYGYTF
.	TRBV7-8	.	TRBJ2-2	TGTGCCAGCAGCTTAGCAGGGGACGGGGAGCTGTTTTTT	CASSLAGDGELFF
.	TRBV9	TRBD2	TRBJ2-1	TGTGCCAGCAGCGTCCGACTAGCGGGCAAGCAGTTCTTC	CASSVRLAGKQFF
.	TRBV28	TRBD1	TRBJ2-3	TGTGCCAGCCGTCACAGGGGCCAGGATACGCAGTATTTT	CASRHRGQDTQYF
.	TRBV19	TRBD1	TRBJ2-7	TGTGCCAGTAGTATAGCCGGGACAGGGGCCTACGAGCAGTACTTC	CASSIAGTGAYEQYF
.	TRBV20-1	.	TRBJ2-3	TGCAGTGCTAGTATGGTCAGGGGGGACACAGATACGCAGTATTTT	CSASMVRGDTDTQYF
.	TRBV5-1	.	TRBJ1-5	TGCGCCAGCAGCTTGGTCCTTGGCCAGCCCCAGCATTTT	CASSLVLGQPQHF
once	TRBV5-1	.	TRBJ1-2	TGCGCCAGCAGCTCACAGGGTAGCTTGGTGTATGGCTACACCTTC	CASSSQGSLVYGYTF
.	TRBV10-1	.	TRBJ1-5	TGCGCCAGCCCGGGGACACATAGCAATCAGCCCCAGCATTTT	CASPGTHSNQPQHF
.	TRBV2	.	TRBJ1-2	TGTGCCAGCAGTGGTAGCGACTATGGCTACACCTTC	CASSGSDYGYTF
.	TRBV10-1	.	TRBJ1-4	TGCGCCAGCAGTGTGGCCCTAACCGGGAAACTGTTTTTT	CASSVALTGKLFF
.	TRBV27	.	TRBJ2-7	TGTGCCAGCAGTCGCCTGGGCGGGTCCGGAGGCTACGAGCAGTACTTC	CASSRLGGSGGYEQYF
.	TRBV7-2	.	TRBJ2-7	TGTGCCAGCAGCTTTCAGGGACTCAGGGCCTCCGAGCAGTACTTC	CASSFQGLRASEQYF
few	TRBV6-1	.	TRBJ2-3	TGTGCCAGCAGTGAAGGATGGGGGCCAGATACGCAGTATTTT	CASSEGWGPDTQYF
.	TRBV3-1/TRBV3-2	.	TRBJ1-2	TGTGCCAGCAGCCTTGGACAGAGGACCTATGGCTACACCTTC	CASSLGQRTYGYTF
.	TRBV9	TRBD2	TRBJ2-3	TGTGCCAGCAGCGTTAGCGGGGTAGGGACAGATACGCAGTATTTT	CASSVSGVGTDTQYF
.	TRBV12-3/TRBV12-4	.	TRBJ1-2	TGTGCCGGAGGACCGTCCCCGGCCTATGGCTACACCTTC	CAGGPSPAYGYTF
.	TRBV6-5	TRBD1	TRBJ1-1	TGTGCCAGCAGTTACAGGTGGGGACAGCGGAACACTGAAGCTTTCTTT	CASSYRWGQRNTEAFF
.	TRBV28	.	TRBJ1-2	TGTGCCAGCAGTTCACAGGGCAGCTATGGCTACACCTTC	CASSSQGSYGYTF
few	TRBV14	.	TRBJ1-2	TGTGCCAGCAGCCAAGTTAGACTCTATGGCTACACCTTC	CASSQVRLYGYTF
.	TRBV5-4	TRBD2	TRBJ2-3	TGTGCCAGCAGTGAGGCCTGGACTAGCGGGTCCACAGATACGCAGTATTTT	CASSEAWTSGSTDTQYF
.	TRBV27	.	TRBJ1-2	TGTGCCAGCAGTTTCGGGGGTTCCCTTCTCTATGGCTACACCTTC	CASSFGGSLLYGYTF
.	TRBV6-5	.	TRBJ2-3	TGTGCCAGCAGTTGGAGGGGGGGTGGCACAGATACGCAGTATTTT	CASSWRGGGTDTQYF
.	TRBV6-1	TRBD2	TRBJ2-7	TGTGCCAGCAGTGAAGGCGGAATAGCGGGGGTTTACGAGCAGTACTTC	CASSEGGIAGVYEQYF
.	TRBV5-1	.	TRBJ2-7	TGCGCCAGCAGGATAGGCGGGACGGACTCCTACGAGCAGTACTTC	CASRIGGTDSYEQYF
.	TRBV19	TRBD2	TRBJ2-3	TGTGCCAGTAGTATCTGGGCGGGGGGCACAGATACGCAGTATTTT	CASSIWAGGTDTQYF
.	TRBV5-1	TRBD2	TRBJ2-3	TGCGCCAGCAGCTTGGAGACTAGCGGGGCCACAGATACGCAGTATTTT	CASSLETSGATDTQYF
.	TRBV6-1	.	TRBJ1-1	TGTGCCAGCAGTGAAGCGGCGCTACGGGCTGAAGCTTTCTTT	CASSEAALRAEAFF
once	TRBV30	.	TRBJ2-1	TGTGCCTGGAGTGTAGTCGGGGTCCAAGGTGAGCAGTTCTTC	CAWSVVGVQGEQFF
.	TRBV10-3	TRBD1	TRBJ1-1	TGTGCCATCAGTGAGGGGACAGGAGAAGCTTTCTTT	CAISEGTGEAFF
.	TRBV10-3	TRBD1	TRBJ2-7	TGTGCCACCCTGACAGGGCAATACGAGCAGTACTTC	CATLTGQYEQYF